This TCR beta chain comes out of a study of beta chain features in type 1 diabetes. Study overall: Healthy donors and patients had similar age, gender and cell yields. Notes on the study in general: Short templates might get an advantage during PCR, and this would be equal in patients and controls.

This clone was observed a few times. No antigen is known for it. The authors sorted CD4+ naive, central memory, regulatory and stem cell-like memory cells via CD45RO/CCR7/CD25/CD127/CD95/CD27. Populations isolated by sorting all had purity greater than 95%. V shed 8 bases and J shed 5 bases, with 21 bases lying between them. Germline V gives CDR1 MGHDK, CDR2 SYGVNS. The CDR3 has 15 amino acids. Of the isolated RNA, all was reverse transcribed, and so the sequenced material was expressed TCRB transcripts. TCRdb's table, derived via immunoSEQ multiplex PCR, lists solely in-frame clones and lacks some. The sample lists under 950,000 clones; roughly a sixth were seen once.

This clonotype originated in a woman aged 18-30 years in good health. The sequencing input was naive CD4+ T cells from blood. The chain is built from TRBV25-1 and TRBJ2-5; D is undetermined. The CDR3 here is CASGLYAGGGETQYF. The CDR3, as DNA: TGTGCCAGCGGGCTCTATGCTGGTGGTGGGGAGACCCAGTACTTC.